A selection of T cell receptor beta chains follows, all from one sample in a study of identical twins. TCRdb reprocessed the 5' RACE reads via MiXCR and lists one record per CDR3 protein. The profile shows some 500,000 distinct CDR3 sequences, 14% of them singletons. These data are also associated with another study on yellow fever vaccine responses in identical twins.

Input material: CD4+ T cells sorted from blood. These receptors all stem from a woman between 18 and 30 years old in good health. The CDR3 runs from the conserved cysteine through the conserved F or W. The order of the fields is V gene, D gene, clone size, J gene, CDR3 DNA, CDR3 protein. D genes are given only for firm matches. The listing skips clone size in some rows; elsewhere it reads once, few, many or a size class.

v_gene: TRBV5-1
d_gene: TRBD1
abundance: few
j_gene: TRBJ2-4
CDR3nt: TGCGCCAGCAGCTTGGAATCGGGACAGGGGGATATAGCCAAAAACATTCAGTACTTC
CDR3aa: CASSLESGQGDIAKNIQYF

v_gene: TRBV7-3
d_gene: TRBD1
abundance: -
j_gene: TRBJ2-1
CDR3nt: TGTGCCAGCAGCTTAACGGCGACAGGGCAAGTCAATGAGCAGTTCTTC
CDR3aa: CASSLTATGQVNEQFF

v_gene: TRBV18
d_gene: TRBD1
abundance: few
j_gene: TRBJ2-7
CDR3nt: TGTGCCAGCTCACCCGGGACAGAGGGTACTATCAAGTGGTACTTC
CDR3aa: CASSPGTEGTIKWYF

v_gene: TRBV19
d_gene: -
abundance: few
j_gene: TRBJ2-4
CDR3nt: TGTGCTACAGGGAGGGAGACCAAAAACATTCAGTACTTC
CDR3aa: CATGRETKNIQYF

v_gene: TRBV5-4
d_gene: -
abundance: -
j_gene: TRBJ2-1
CDR3nt: TGTGCCAGCAGCTTCGGCGCGGACACCTACAATGAGCAGTTCTTC
CDR3aa: CASSFGADTYNEQFF

v_gene: TRBV7-7
d_gene: -
abundance: -
j_gene: TRBJ2-2
CDR3nt: TGTGCTAGCAGCTTTGCCGGGGAGCTGTTTTTT
CDR3aa: CASSFAGELFF

v_gene: TRBV7-8
d_gene: -
abundance: -
j_gene: TRBJ2-6
CDR3nt: TGTGCCAGCAGCTCCCGGTCTGGGGCCAACGTCCTGACTTTC
CDR3aa: CASSSRSGANVLTF

v_gene: TRBV28
d_gene: -
abundance: few
j_gene: TRBJ2-3
CDR3nt: TGTGCCAGCAGTTCCTTTCCAGATACGCAGTATTTT
CDR3aa: CASSSFPDTQYF

v_gene: TRBV29-1
d_gene: TRBD1
abundance: -
j_gene: TRBJ2-5
CDR3nt: TGCAGCGTTGAAGAAGACAGGGTTCATCGGGAGACCCAGTACTTC
CDR3aa: CSVEEDRVHRETQYF

v_gene: TRBV29-1
d_gene: -
abundance: -
j_gene: TRBJ2-1
CDR3nt: TGCAGCGTTGTGAGAGACTTTTACAATGAGCAGTTCTTC
CDR3aa: CSVVRDFYNEQFF

v_gene: TRBV14
d_gene: -
abundance: few
j_gene: TRBJ2-7
CDR3nt: TGTGCCAGCAGACGGACAGCCGCCTACGAGCAGTACTTC
CDR3aa: CASRRTAAYEQYF

v_gene: TRBV20-1
d_gene: TRBD2
abundance: few
j_gene: TRBJ2-1
CDR3nt: TGCAGTGCTAGAGACGGGGGGACCTACAATGAGCAGTTCTTC
CDR3aa: CSARDGGTYNEQFF

v_gene: TRBV24-1
d_gene: TRBD2
abundance: -
j_gene: TRBJ2-2
CDR3nt: TGTGCCACTCGGAGCGGGAGAGACACCGGGGAGCTGTTTTTT
CDR3aa: CATRSGRDTGELFF